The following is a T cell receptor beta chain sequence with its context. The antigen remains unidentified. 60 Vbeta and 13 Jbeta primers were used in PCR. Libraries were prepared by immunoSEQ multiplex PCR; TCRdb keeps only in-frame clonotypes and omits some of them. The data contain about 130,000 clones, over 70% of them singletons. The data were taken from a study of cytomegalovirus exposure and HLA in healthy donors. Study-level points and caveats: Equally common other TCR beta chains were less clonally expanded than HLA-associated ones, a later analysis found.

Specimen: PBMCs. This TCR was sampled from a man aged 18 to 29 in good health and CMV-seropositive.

The CDR3, as DNA: TGTGCCAGCAGCTTAACTTCCCGGAGGACTGAAGCTTTCTTT. It codes for CASSLTSRRTEAFF. This chain connects TRBV7-9 to TRBJ1-1; D is uncertain. The germline gives CDR1 SEHNR, CDR2 FQNEAQ (reference sequence). Trimming took 2 bases from V and 5 from J, leaving 12 bases between them. The CDR3 runs to 14 residues.